The 12 T cell receptor beta chains below all came from one sample that was sequenced in a study of human T cells and chemical hapten exposure. TCRdb redid the calling of the RACE reads with MiXCR, one entry per CDR3 protein. The sample carries roughly 120,000 distinct CDR3 sequences, 9.2% recorded once. The time point was: patch test 2, 6 weeks after DPC sensitization. Treatment specified: therapeutic diphenylcyclopropenone sensitization with weekly scalp DPC. Material: whole blood, obtained in connection with sensitization to the hapten diphenylcyclopropenone (DPC). Every receptor here comes from a woman in her forties with alopecia areata. Some clones in this sample may be carry-over from other donors' samples.

This clonotype was detected many times. V usage is TRBV18 and J usage is TRBJ2-7; 9 bases line up with TRBD1. Germline CDR1 and CDR2: KGHSH and LQKENI. The V and J ends lost 6 bases and 5 bases, in that order; junction bases with no gene match: 8. This CDR3 region has 14 residues. The CDR3 DNA sequence: TGTGCCAGCTCGCACGGGACAGGGTATAACGAGCAGTACTTC. This gives the protein CASSHGTGYNEQYF.

This clonotype was found a few times. This chain connects TRBV7-9 to TRBJ2-2; D is unclear. Per germline, CDR1 SEHNR and CDR2 FQNEAQ (reference sequence). The CDR3 contains 15 residues. V lost 2 bases and J lost 6, with 13 bases in between. Here the CDR3 reads CASSLPNLRPGELFF. The CDR3 DNA reads as TGTGCCAGCAGCTTACCCAACCTACGGCCCGGGGAGCTGTTTTTT.

This chain joins TRBV7-9 and TRBJ2-3; a possible D gene is TRBD2 (5 bases). This CDR3 has 13 amino acids. Germline CDR1 SEHNR, CDR2 FQNEAQ (reference sequence). Deletions cut 5 bases from V and 5 bases from J, with 11 bases between. The CDR3 DNA reads as TGTGCCAGCAGCAGCGCCACTAGAGATACGCAGTATTTT. Protein product: CASSSATRDTQYF.

In its sample, this clonotype was seen many times. This chain connects TRBV12-3 or TRBV12-4 to TRBJ1-5; the match to TRBD1 covers 11 bases. V shed 1 base, J shed 5 bases, and the junction held 10 bases outside the gene matches. The CDR3 extends over 18 amino acids. In nucleotides, the CDR3 is TGTGCCAGCAGTTTAGGACCGGGACAGGGGGGGATCCATCAGCCCCAGCATTTT. It translates to CASSLGPGQGGIHQPQHF.

This clonotype was counted many times. This rearrangement joins TRBV20-1 to TRBJ2-1; D may correspond to TRBD1 or TRBD2 (7 bases each). The germline V and J ends were trimmed by 0 bases and 14 bases, with 23 bases remaining between them. The CDR3 runs to 15 residues. Germline CDR1 reads DFQATT; CDR2 reads SNEGSKA (reference sequence). The CDR3 loop is CSARDNRAGPGGEFF. CDR3 DNA: TGCAGTGCTAGAGATAACAGGGCAGGGCCAGGGGGGGAGTTCTTC.

This clonotype was picked up many times. The chain links TRBV6-5 to TRBJ2-3; TRBD2 aligns across 13 bases. J lost 5 bases, V lost 5 bases, and 13 bases had no gene match. This CDR3 has 18 residues. Germline assignment: CDR1 MNHEY and CDR2 SVGAGI. Written as DNA, the CDR3 is TGTGCCAGCAGTCTATTCCAACTAGCGGGGGGGCCGGGAGATACGCAGTATTTT. Encoded protein: CASSLFQLAGGPGDTQYF.

V and J are TRBV27 and TRBJ2-2, with 8 positions matching TRBD2. This CDR3 is built from 16 residues. Germline loops: CDR1 MNHEY, CDR2 SMNVEV (reference sequence). Trimming cost V 3 bases and J 3 bases; bases outside gene matches: 6. CDR3 amino acids: CASSFPGGLYTGELFF. The CDR3 DNA reads as TGTGCCAGCAGTTTTCCGGGGGGGCTATACACCGGGGAGCTGTTTTTT.

This clonotype was observed a few times. The rearrangement joins TRBV5-6 to TRBJ2-2; D is undetermined. CDR1 and CDR2 (germline): SGHDT, YYEEEE. Trimming cost V 5 bases and J 1 base, with 6 bases left between them. This CDR3 is 13 amino acids long. The CDR3 protein is CASRMQNTGELFF. The CDR3 region has the DNA TGTGCCAGCAGAATGCAGAACACCGGGGAGCTGTTTTTT.

The chain employs TRBV6-1 and TRBJ1-6; 8 bases match TRBD1. With 6 bases clipped from V and 7 bases from J, the junction kept 8 bases outside the gene matches. The germline V gene has CDR1 MNHNS and CDR2 SASEGT. The CDR3 has 15 residues. The CDR3 sequence is CASRQGVTRNSPLHF. As DNA, the CDR3 is TGTGCCAGCAGACAGGGGGTAACGAGGAATTCACCCCTCCACTTT.

The sample holds many counts of this clonotype. The chain employs TRBV7-7 and TRBJ2-5, with 9 bases fitting TRBD2. CDR3 length: 17 amino acids. Trimming cost V 5 bases and J 3 bases; bases outside gene matches: 13. The germline gives CDR1 SSHAT, CDR2 FNYEAQ (reference sequence). Here the CDR3 reads CASSPGGLAGLKETQYF. CDR3 sequence (DNA): TGTGCCAGCAGCCCTGGGGGGCTAGCGGGACTAAAAGAGACCCAGTACTTC.

This clonotype was observed many times. The chain links TRBV7-6 to TRBJ2-1; 8 bases are shared with TRBD2. This CDR3 contains 16 residues. Germline lookup yields CDR1 SGHVS and CDR2 FNYEAQ. Trimming cost V 0 bases and J 5 bases; bases outside gene matches: 6. The CDR3 DNA follows: TGTGCCAGCAGCTTAGCGGTAGCGGGGTCTCACAATGAGCAGTTCTTC. Encoded protein: CASSLAVAGSHNEQFF. The variable domain in full, completed from reference TRBV7-6 and TRBJ2-1, reads GAGVSQSPRYKVTKRGQDVALRCDPISGHVSLYWYRQALGQGPEFLTYFNYEAQQDKSGLPNDRFSAERPEGSISTLTIQRTEQRDSAMYRCASSLAVAGSHNEQFFGPGTRLTVL.

V gene TRBV19 combines with J gene TRBJ2-7, with D tentatively TRBD1 (6 bases). Germline V gene lookup returns CDR1 LNHDA and CDR2 SQIVND (reference sequence). Trimming removed 1 base at V and 0 bases at J, with 10 bases between. CDR3 size: 15 residues. The CDR3 region has the DNA TGTGCCAGTAGTATAGCAGGGGCGAGCTCCTACGAGCAGTACTTC. This encodes CASSIAGASSYEQYF.